This T cell receptor beta chain was recorded in a study of T cell responses to AZD1222 COVID-19 vaccine. The table came from immunoSEQ multiplex PCR; TCRdb's copy has only in-frame clones and leaves some out. In the table there are about 94,000 clones, 85% of which are singletons. This clone was counted once. Germline V gene sequence: CDR1 SEHNR, CDR2 FQNEAQ (reference sequence). The CDR3 sequence is 16 residues long. V lost 3 bases, J lost 1 base, and 15 bases lay in between. This TCR was recovered from an adult who received the AZD1222 COVID-19 vaccine. Sequencing used peripheral blood, obtained 28 days after the second AZD1222 dose. V usage is TRBV7-9 and J usage is TRBJ1-1, with a possible D match to TRBD1 (5 bases). CDR3 sequence reads: CASSLFLGTANTEAFF. Here the CDR3 DNA reads TGTGCCAGCAGCTTGTTTCTCGGGACTGCGAACACTGAAGCTTTCTTT. Full variable domain (outside the CDR3, taken from reference TRBV7-9 and TRBJ1-1): DTGVSQNPRHKITKRGQNVTFRCDPISEHNRLYWYRQTLGQGPEFLTYFQNEAQLEKSRLLSDRFSAERPKGSFSTLEIQRTEQGDSAMYLCASSLFLGTANTEAFFGQGTRLTVV.